Here is one T cell receptor beta chain with its context. CDR1 is LGHDT, CDR2 YNNKEL, per germline (reference sequence). The J segment lost 0 bases and the V segment lost 6 bases, leaving 13 bases of the junction unmatched. The CDR3 runs to 17 residues. Participants spanned ages about 18 to 90 years and resided in fewer than 30 US areas. Clinical histories supplied by participants themselves formed the basis of cohort assignment. This sample was taken from a study of blood T cell repertoires in COVID-19. Across the study: Sites across the United States, Italy and Spain contributed samples from acute and convalescent COVID-19.

As originally analysed: Counts of nucleated cells, estimated from reference gene primer amplification, were obtained. Some clones are missing from TCRdb's copy, which holds only in-frame ones; the method was immunoSEQ multiplex PCR. V and J calls and clone size are those listed in that table; D and trimming were worked out from the DNA. This table has about 440,000 clones, less than 95% appearing once. The material sequenced was PBMCs or T cells enriched from blood (not recorded which). The rearrangement links TRBV3-1 (or the pseudogene TRBV3-2) to TRBJ2-7, with TRBD2 matching 8 bases. The receptor's source is a man aged 18 to 29 who had recovered from COVID-19. CDR3 amino acids: CASSPRQTSGYSYEQYF. The CDR3 nucleotides are TGTGCCAGCAGTCCGCGCCAAACTAGCGGATACTCCTACGAGCAGTACTTC.